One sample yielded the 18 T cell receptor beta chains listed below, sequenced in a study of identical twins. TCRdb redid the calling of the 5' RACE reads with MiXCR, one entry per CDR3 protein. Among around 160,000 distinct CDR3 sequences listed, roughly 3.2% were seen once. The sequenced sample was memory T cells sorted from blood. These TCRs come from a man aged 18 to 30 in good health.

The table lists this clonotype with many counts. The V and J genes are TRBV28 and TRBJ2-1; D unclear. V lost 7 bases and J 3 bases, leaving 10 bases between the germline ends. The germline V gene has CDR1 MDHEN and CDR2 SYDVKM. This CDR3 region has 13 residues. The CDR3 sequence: CASTPSNYNEQFF. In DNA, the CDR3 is TGTGCCAGCACCCCGAGCAACTACAATGAGCAGTTCTTC.

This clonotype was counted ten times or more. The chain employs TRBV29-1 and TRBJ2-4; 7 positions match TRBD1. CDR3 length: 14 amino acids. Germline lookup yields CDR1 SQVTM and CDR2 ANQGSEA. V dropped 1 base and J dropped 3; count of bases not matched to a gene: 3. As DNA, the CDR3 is TGCAGCGTTGAAGGACAGGGTAGCAAAAACATTCAGTACTTC. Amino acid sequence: CSVEGQGSKNIQYF.

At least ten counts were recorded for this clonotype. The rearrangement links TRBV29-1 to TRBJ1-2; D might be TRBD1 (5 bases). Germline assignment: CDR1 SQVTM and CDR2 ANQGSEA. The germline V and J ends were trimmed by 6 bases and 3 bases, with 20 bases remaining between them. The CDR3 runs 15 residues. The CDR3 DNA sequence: TGCAGCGTCGACATAGCGGGACTTTCGGACTATGGCTACACCTTC. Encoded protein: CSVDIAGLSDYGYTF.

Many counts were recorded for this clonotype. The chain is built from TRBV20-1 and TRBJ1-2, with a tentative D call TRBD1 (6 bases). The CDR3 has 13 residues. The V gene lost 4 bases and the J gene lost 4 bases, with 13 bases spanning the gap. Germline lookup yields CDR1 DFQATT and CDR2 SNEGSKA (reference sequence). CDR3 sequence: CSAIPGHSYGYTF. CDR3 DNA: TGCAGTGCTATCCCGGGACATAGCTATGGCTACACCTTC.

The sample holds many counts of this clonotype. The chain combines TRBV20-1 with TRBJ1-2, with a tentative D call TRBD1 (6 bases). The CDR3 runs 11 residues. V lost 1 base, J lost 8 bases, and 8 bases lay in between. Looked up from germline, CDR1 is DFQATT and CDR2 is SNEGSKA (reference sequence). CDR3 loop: CSARVQGGYTF. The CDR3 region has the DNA TGCAGTGCTAGAGTACAGGGAGGCTACACCTTC.

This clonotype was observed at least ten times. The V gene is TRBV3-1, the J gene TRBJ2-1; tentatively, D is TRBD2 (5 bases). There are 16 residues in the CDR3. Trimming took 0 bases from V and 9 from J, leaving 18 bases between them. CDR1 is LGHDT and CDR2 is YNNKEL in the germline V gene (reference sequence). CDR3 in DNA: TGTGCCAGCAGCCAAGAACCGGGTACCGGGGTGAGTGAGCAGTTCTTC. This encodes CASSQEPGTGVSEQFF.

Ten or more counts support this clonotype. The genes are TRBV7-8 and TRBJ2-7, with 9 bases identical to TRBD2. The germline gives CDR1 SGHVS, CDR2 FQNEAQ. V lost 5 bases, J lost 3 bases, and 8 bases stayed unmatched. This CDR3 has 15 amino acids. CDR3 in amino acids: CASSPRLAGIYEQYV. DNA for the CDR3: TGTGCCAGCAGCCCCCGGCTAGCGGGGATCTACGAGCAGTACGTC.

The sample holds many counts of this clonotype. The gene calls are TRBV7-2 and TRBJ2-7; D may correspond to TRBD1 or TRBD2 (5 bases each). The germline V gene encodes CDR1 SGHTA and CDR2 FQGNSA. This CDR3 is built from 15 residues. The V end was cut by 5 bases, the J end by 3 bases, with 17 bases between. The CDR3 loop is CASSRSGTADYEQYF. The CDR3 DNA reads TGTGCCAGCAGCCGCTCCGGGACGGCAGACTACGAGCAGTACTTC.

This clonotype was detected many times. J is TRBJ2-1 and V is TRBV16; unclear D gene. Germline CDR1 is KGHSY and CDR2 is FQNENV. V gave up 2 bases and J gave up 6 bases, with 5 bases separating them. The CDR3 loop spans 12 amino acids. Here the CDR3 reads CASSQTFNEQFF. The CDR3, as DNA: TGTGCCAGCAGCCAAACCTTCAATGAGCAGTTCTTC.

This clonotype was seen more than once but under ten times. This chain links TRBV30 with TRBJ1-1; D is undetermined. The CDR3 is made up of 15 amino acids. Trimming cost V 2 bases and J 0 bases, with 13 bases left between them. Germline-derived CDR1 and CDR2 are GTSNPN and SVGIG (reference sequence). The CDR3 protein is CAWSSRKAMNTEAFF. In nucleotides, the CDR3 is TGTGCCTGGAGTTCAAGGAAGGCGATGAACACTGAAGCTTTCTTT.

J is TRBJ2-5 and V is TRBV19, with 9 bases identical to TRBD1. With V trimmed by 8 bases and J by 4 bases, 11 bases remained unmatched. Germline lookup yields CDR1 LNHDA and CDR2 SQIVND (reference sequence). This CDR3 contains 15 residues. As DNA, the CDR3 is TGTGCCAGTGGAAACAGGGGGCCTCTCGGAGAGACCCAGTACTTC. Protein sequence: CASGNRGPLGETQYF.

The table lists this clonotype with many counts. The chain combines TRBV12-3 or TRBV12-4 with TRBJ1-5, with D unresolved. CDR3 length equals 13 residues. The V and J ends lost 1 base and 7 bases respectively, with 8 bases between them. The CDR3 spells CASSLEVNQPQHF. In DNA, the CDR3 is TGTGCCAGCAGTTTAGAGGTAAACCAGCCCCAGCATTTT.

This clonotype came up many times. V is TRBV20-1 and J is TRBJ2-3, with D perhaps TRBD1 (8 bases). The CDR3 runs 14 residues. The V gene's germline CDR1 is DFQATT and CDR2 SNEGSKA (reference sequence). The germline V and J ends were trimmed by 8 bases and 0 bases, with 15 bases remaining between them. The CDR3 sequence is CSPTGGGSTDTQYF. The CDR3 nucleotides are TGCAGTCCAACAGGGGGGGGAAGCACAGATACGCAGTATTTT.

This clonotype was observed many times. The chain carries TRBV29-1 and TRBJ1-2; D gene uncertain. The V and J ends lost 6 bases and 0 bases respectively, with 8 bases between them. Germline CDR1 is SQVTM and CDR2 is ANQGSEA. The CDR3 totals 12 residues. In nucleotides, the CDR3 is TGCAGCGTAGTACAAGCTAACTATGGCTACACCTTC. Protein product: CSVVQANYGYTF.

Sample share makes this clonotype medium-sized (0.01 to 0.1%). The CDR3 sequence: CSARDQNYEQYF. The CDR3 nucleotides are TGCAGTGCTAGAGATCAAAACTACGAGCAGTACTTC. This rearrangement joins TRBV20-1 to TRBJ2-7; D remains unclear. V was pared by 0 bases and J by 3 bases, with 6 bases between. Germline V gives CDR1 DFQATT, CDR2 SNEGSKA (reference sequence). This CDR3 is built from 12 residues.

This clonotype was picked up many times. CDR3 sequence reads: CASSSQPITGELFF. The CDR3 region has the DNA TGTGCCAGCAGCTCACAGCCTATAACCGGGGAGCTGTTTTTT. The chain links TRBV11-2 to TRBJ2-2; D uncertain. The V end was cut by 4 bases, the J end by 5 bases, with 11 bases between. From germline, CDR1 is SGHAT and CDR2 FQNNGV. The CDR3 extends over 14 amino acids.

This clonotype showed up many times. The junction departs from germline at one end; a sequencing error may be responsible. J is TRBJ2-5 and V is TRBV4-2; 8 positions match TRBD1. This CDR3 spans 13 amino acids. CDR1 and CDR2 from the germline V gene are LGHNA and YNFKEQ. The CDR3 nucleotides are TGTGCCAGCGGCCACAGGGGGTCGGAGACCCAGTACTTC. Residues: CASGHRGSETQYF.

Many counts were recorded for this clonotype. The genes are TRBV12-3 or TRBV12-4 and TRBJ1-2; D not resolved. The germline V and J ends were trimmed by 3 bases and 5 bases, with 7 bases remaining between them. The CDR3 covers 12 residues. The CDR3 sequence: CASSLGTYGYTF. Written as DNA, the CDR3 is TGTGCCAGCAGTTTGGGAACATATGGCTACACCTTC.